This T cell receptor beta chain came from a study of breast tumors, draining lymph nodes, adjacent tissues. Breast cancer patients provided tissue from their axillary draining lymph nodes. CDR3 length: 15 residues. V lost 4 bases and J lost 2, with 15 bases in between. Germline-derived CDR1 and CDR2 are SGHVS and FQNEAQ. A single count supports this clonotype. TCRdb used MiXCR to reprocess the multiplex PCR reads, holding one entry per CDR3 protein. The table lists roughly 130,000 distinct CDR3 sequences, 30% to 35% of them singletons. Sample: axillary lymph node tissue. The sequence came from a female donor with breast cancer. Some clones in this sample may be carry-over from other donors' samples. The chain is built from TRBV7-8 and TRBJ2-7; D perhaps matches TRBD1 (5 bases). The chain's CDR3 is CASSSRAGQAYEQYF. CDR3 sequence (DNA): TGTGCCAGCAGCTCTCGGGCAGGGCAGGCCTACGAGCAGTACTTC.